The 7 T cell receptor beta chains listed next were all sequenced from one sample in a study of blood T cells in healthy people across ages. A second 7 to 11 cycle PCR used barcoded and J-beta primers. TCRdb reprocessed the 5' RACE reads with MiXCR, giving one entry per CDR3 protein. In the table there are over 1.5 million distinct CDR3 sequences, about 50% of which are singletons. The specimen was blood. The receptor set was obtained from a woman aged 40 to 50 in good health.

A few counts support this clonotype. The chain uses TRBV10-1 and TRBJ2-7; possibly TRBD1 or TRBD2 for D (5 bases each). V lost 10 bases and J lost 3, with 10 bases in between. CDR3 size: 11 residues. Germline values: CDR1 WNHNN, CDR2 SYGVQD (reference sequence). The CDR3: CATRDLYEQYF. As DNA, the CDR3 is TGCGCCACCCGGGACCTCTACGAGCAGTACTTC.

This clonotype was detected only a few times. The chain uses TRBV20-1 and TRBJ2-6; tentatively, D is TRBD1 (5 bases). The CDR3 extends over 14 amino acids. V was cut by 6 bases and J by 0 bases, with 9 bases left in between. Germline loops: CDR1 DFQATT, CDR2 SNEGSKA (reference sequence). The CDR3 reads CSAQDSSGANVLTF. The CDR3 coding sequence is TGCAGTGCACAAGACAGCTCTGGGGCCAACGTCCTGACTTTC.

The chain carries TRBV7-2 and TRBJ2-6, with 10 bases aligning to TRBD1. CDR1 is SGHTA, CDR2 FQGNSA, per germline. The ends lost 5 bases at V and 4 bases at J; junction bases unmatched: 14. This CDR3 has 19 residues. CDR3 region: CASSRWGGQGDDGANVLTF. CDR3 coding DNA: TGTGCCAGCAGCCGTTGGGGTGGACAGGGGGATGACGGGGCCAACGTCCTGACTTTC. Using reference TRBV7-2 and TRBJ2-6 for the parts outside the CDR3, the full variable domain is GAGVSQSPSNKVTEKGKDVELRCDPISGHTALYWYRQSLGQGLEFLIYFQGNSAPDKSGLPSDRFSAERTGGSVSTLTIQRTQQEDSAVYLCASSRWGGQGDDGANVLTFGAGSRLTVL.

This chain links TRBV9 with TRBJ2-5; 13 positions match TRBD2. Germline values: CDR1 SGDLS, CDR2 YYNGEE. J lost 2 bases, V lost 0 bases, and 1 base had no gene match. The CDR3 consists of 16 residues. The CDR3 sequence is CASSVGGLAGQETQYF. CDR3 sequence (DNA): TGTGCCAGCAGCGTAGGGGGACTAGCGGGGCAAGAGACCCAGTACTTC.

This clonotype has more than one count but fewer than ten. This chain connects TRBV6-5 to TRBJ2-1; no clear D. Between the trimmed V and J ends, which lost 4 bases and 10 bases, there was a span of 11 bases. Germline V CDR1 and CDR2: MNHEY, SVGAGI. This CDR3 has 12 residues. The CDR3: CASSSTNLEQFF. CDR3 in DNA: TGTGCCAGCAGTTCCACGAATTTGGAGCAGTTCTTC.

The chain couples TRBV28 to TRBJ2-2; weak D call: TRBD2 (6 bases). V gave up 2 bases and J gave up 3 bases, with 10 bases separating them. The CDR3 consists of 15 residues. From germline, CDR1 is MDHEN and CDR2 SYDVKM. CDR3 protein: CASSLPGVDTGELFF. CDR3 nucleotides: TGTGCCAGCAGTTTACCGGGGGTGGACACCGGGGAGCTGTTTTTT.

Comments on this clonotype: A read error may explain this, as a much larger clone is one base away. The chain carries TRBV6-5 and TRBJ2-7; TRBD2 might be the D (5 bases). The CDR3 loop spans 11 amino acids. CDR1 is MNHEY and CDR2 is SVGAGI in the germline V gene. Trimming pared 4 bases from V and 10 bases from J, leaving 11 bases between. Here the CDR3 reads CASSWAEAQYF. The DNA for the CDR3 is TGTGCCAGCAGTTGGGCGGAGGCCCAGTACTTC.